This entry is about one T cell receptor (beta chain). Its antigen remains unknown. Sorting was done in triplicate for each CD8+ T cell subset (around 300,000 cells each). Cells classed as naive CD8+ T cells were CD45RO-CCR7+CD27+CD95-. Germline values: CDR1 DFQATT, CDR2 SNEGSKA (reference sequence). This CDR3 is 14 amino acids long. The record originates from a study of CXCR3-negative and CXCR3-positive naive CD8 T cells. Whole-study context: Sequencing brought in about 150 million TRB reads altogether, and each library got about 1.5 +/- 0.3 million.

Study results and caveats: Surface CD5 looked about the same in the naive subsets, so the authors worked out TCR strength from TRB CDR3 properties.

cDNA libraries for TRB were generated by 5' RACE incorporating UMI labels. TCRdb reanalyzed the 5' RACE reads, giving one entry per CDR3 protein sequence and no DNA. Its table records just over 40,000 distinct CDR3 sequences. V is TRBV20-1 and J is TRBJ2-7; the TCRdb D gene call, TRBD2, has no DNA to confirm it. This sequence originates from a human donor in good health. Some clones in this sample may be carry-over from other donors' samples. The sequenced sample was naive CXCR3- CD8+ T cells from blood. Subset in this sample: CD45RO-CCR7+CD27+CD95- naive CD8+ T cells lacking CXCR3 (TNR3-). CDR3 sequence: CGASLAGGPVEQYF.